Following are 9 T cell receptor beta chains from one sample sequenced in a study of tissue T cells after allogeneic stem cell transplantation. Measured with immunoSEQ multiplex PCR; TCRdb has only the in-frame clones, and not every one. The data show approximately 45,000 clones, about three quarters seen once. The sequenced sample consisted of sorted cells pooled from one or two spleens. The receptors here all came from a pool of C57BL/6 mice in good health.

This clone occurred once. Each gene name is a mouse one. CDR3 in amino acids: CASSLTGTSAETLYF. The CDR3 bases that were read are TGTGCCAGCAGCCTGACTGGGACTAGTGCAGAAACGCTGTAT. The V gene is TRBV5, the J gene TRBJ2-3; 7 bases line up with TRBD2. Sequencing ends 1 residue short of the CDR3 end; the germline J gene provides the rest. Germline V gives CDR1 LGHNA, CDR2 YNLKQL (reference sequence). The CDR3 is made up of 15 amino acids. The V segment lost 4 bases and the J segment 0 bases; nucleotides outside the gene matches: 4.

Remarks on this clone: Mouse gene names and germline throughout. The read stops 1 residue short of the end of the CDR3; the missing end is completed from the germline J gene. The V call is TRBV31, the J call TRBJ1-6; unclear D gene. TRBJ1-6 is classed as an ORF, of uncertain function. With 4 bases removed from V and 0 bases from J, the gap between germline ends came to 4 bases. Germline-derived CDR1 and CDR2 are GKSSPN and SITVG. The CDR3 is 13 amino acids. The CDR3 DNA, read in part, is TGTGCCTGGATGAGTTCCTATAATTCGCCCCTCTAC. It yields the protein CAWMSSYNSPLY. The complete CDR3 protein is CAWMSSYNSPLYF.

Note on this clone: Mouse gene names apply. The CDR3 loop is CASSPGTGGEQYF. The CDR3 DNA, read in part, is TGTGCCAGCAGTCCCGGGACGGGGGGGGAACAGTAC. This rearrangement joins TRBV13-3 to TRBJ2-7; 7 nucleotides line up with TRBD2. The read finishes 1 residue shy of the CDR3 end, and the germline J gene is used to complete it. Trimming at V came to 4 bases and at J to 7 bases, leaving 8 bases not matched to a gene. The germline V gene encodes CDR1 NNHDY and CDR2 SYVADS. The CDR3 length is 13 residues.

Turning to this clone: Gene names and germline refer to mouse. The CDR3 is cut off 1 residue early in the read; its end comes from the germline J gene. This rearrangement joins TRBV20 to TRBJ2-5; D gene unclear. The V and J ends lost 1 base and 2 bases respectively, with 7 bases between them. The V gene's germline CDR1 is GFQATS and CDR2 STVNSAI. The CDR3 is 13 residues long. The CDR3 sequence: CGARATIQDTQYF. The covered CDR3 bases are TGTGGTGCTAGGGCGACAATCCAAGACACCCAGTAC.

In this sample, this clone turned up once. Mouse gene names apply. The CDR3 end falls 1 residue outside the read, so it is completed with the germline J gene. This chain links TRBV15 with TRBJ1-1, with D possibly being TRBD1 (6 bases). The CDR3 spans 14 residues. The V end was cut by 3 bases, the J end by 4 bases, with 12 bases between. Per germline, CDR1 SGHND and CDR2 FRSKSL. The CDR3 reads CASSLGGRGTEVFF. The covered CDR3 bases are TGTGCCAGCAGTTTGGGGGGGCGAGGCACAGAAGTCTTC.

On this clone itself: Genes and germline come from the mouse. The read finishes 1 residue shy of the CDR3 end, and the germline J gene is used to complete it. The chain joins TRBV23 to TRBJ2-2; TRBD1, the table's D call, was not compared with the DNA. Germline V gene sequence: CDR1 KGHTA, CDR2 FQNQQP. This CDR3 region has 16 residues. The CDR3: CSSSQPGTVNTGQLYF. Incomplete CDR3 DNA: TGCTCCAGCAGTCAACCCGGGACAGTAAACACCGGGCAGCTCTAC.

In the case of this clone: Gene names follow the mouse nomenclature. Sequencing ends 1 residue short of the CDR3 end; the germline J gene provides the rest. The rearrangement uses TRBV19 and TRBJ2-3, with D maybe TRBD1 (7 bases). The ends were cut back, 2 bases at V and 0 bases at J, with 10 bases in the middle. Germline lookup yields CDR1 FNHDT and CDR2 SITEND (reference sequence). This CDR3 has 15 residues. CDR3 DNA, as far as it was read: TGTGCCAGCAGTATGAGGGGGCCTAGTGCAGAAACGCTGTAT. This codes for CASSMRGPSAETLY. The CDR3 in full is CASSMRGPSAETLYF.

As regards this clone: Gene names denote mouse genes. The observed sequence ends 1 residue before the CDR3 terminus, with the missing tail filled in from the germline J gene. The chain uses TRBV13-3 and TRBJ1-1; D remains unclear. The CDR3 loop spans 11 amino acids. Trimming cost V 6 bases and J 1 base, with 4 bases left between them. From germline, CDR1 is NNHDY and CDR2 SYVADS. The CDR3 sequence is CASTLNTEVFF. Incomplete CDR3 DNA: TGTGCCAGCACCCTAAACACAGAAGTCTTC.

Notes on this clone: Germline and genes: mouse. The missing CDR3 end, 1 residue past where the read stops, is filled in from the germline J gene. V and J are TRBV3 and TRBJ1-2; TRBD1 might be the D (5 bases). This CDR3 is built from 15 residues. V was shortened by 0 bases and J by 0 bases, with 8 bases between the two germline ends. Germline V gene data show CDR1 as SNHLY and CDR2 as FYNGKV (reference sequence). The DNA read from the CDR3 is TGTGCCAGCAGCTTAGCGCAGGGAGCAAACTCCGACTACACC. Amino acids: CASSLAQGANSDYT. The full CDR3 protein is CASSLAQGANSDYTF.